The sequence of this T cell receptor (beta chain) was determined in a study of shared clonotypes between healthy human individuals. Study-level points and caveats: Genetic and exposure-history diversity was limited by the small donor number.

This CDR3 has 14 amino acids. The junction had 6 bases not matched to a gene; V was cut back by 4 bases and J by 6 bases. The germline CDR1 and CDR2 sequences are SGHNT and YYREEE (reference sequence). Points on this clone: Its antigen is still unknown.

The study enrolled healthy HIV-negative adults without recent acute infections or vaccinations as donors. Naive CD45RA+ and memory CD45RA-negative subsets were split from CD4+ cells. Every subset had its genomic DNA shared out evenly among several immunoSEQ plates. Some clones are missing from TCRdb's copy, which holds only in-frame ones; the method was immunoSEQ multiplex PCR. The sample holds 170,000 or so clones, roughly 70% seen once. The sequence derives from a man aged 25 to 40 in good health. J is TRBJ2-7 and V is TRBV5-4; 11 nucleotides align to TRBD1. Specimen: memory CD4+ T cells sorted from blood. Subset here: CD45RA-negative fraction. The CDR3 nucleotides read TGTGCCAGCAGCCACGCCGGGACAGGGGGCGAGCAGTACTTC. Translation: CASSHAGTGGEQYF.